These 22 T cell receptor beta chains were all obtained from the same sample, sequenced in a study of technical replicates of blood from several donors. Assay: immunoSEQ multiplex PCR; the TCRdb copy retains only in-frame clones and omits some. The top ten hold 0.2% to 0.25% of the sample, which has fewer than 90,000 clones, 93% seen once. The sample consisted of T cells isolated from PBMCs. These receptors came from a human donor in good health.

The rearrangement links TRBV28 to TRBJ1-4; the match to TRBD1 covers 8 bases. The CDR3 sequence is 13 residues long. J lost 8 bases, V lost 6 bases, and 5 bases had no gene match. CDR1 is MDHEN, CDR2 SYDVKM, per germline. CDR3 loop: CASRPGQDEKLFF. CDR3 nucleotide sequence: TGTGCCAGCAGGCCGGGACAGGACGAAAAACTGTTTTTT.

CDR3 in DNA: TGTGCCAGCAGCCCCCGGGACAGGGCAACTGAAGCTTTCTTT. It specifies CASSPRDRATEAFF. The chain is built from TRBV5-4 and TRBJ1-1, with 9 bases aligning to TRBD1. The germline gives CDR1 SGHNT, CDR2 YYREEE (reference sequence). Unmatched junction bases numbered 6, after V lost 4 bases and J lost 5 bases. CDR3 length equals 14 residues.

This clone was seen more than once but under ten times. CDR3 sequence: CASVSTGGVYEQYF. The CDR3 bases are TGTGCCAGCGTCTCGACAGGGGGCGTCTACGAGCAGTACTTC. V usage is TRBV7-9 and J usage is TRBJ2-7; 10 bases line up with TRBD1. With V trimmed by 8 bases and J by 3 bases, 7 bases remained unmatched. This CDR3 is built from 14 residues. Looked up from germline, CDR1 is SEHNR and CDR2 is FQNEAQ (reference sequence).

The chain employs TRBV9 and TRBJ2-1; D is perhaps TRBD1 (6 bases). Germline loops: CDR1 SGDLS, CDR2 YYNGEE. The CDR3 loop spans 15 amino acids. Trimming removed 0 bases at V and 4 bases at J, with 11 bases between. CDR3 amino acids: CASSVAPDRYNEQFF. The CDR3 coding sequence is TGTGCCAGCAGCGTAGCCCCCGACAGGTACAATGAGCAGTTCTTC.

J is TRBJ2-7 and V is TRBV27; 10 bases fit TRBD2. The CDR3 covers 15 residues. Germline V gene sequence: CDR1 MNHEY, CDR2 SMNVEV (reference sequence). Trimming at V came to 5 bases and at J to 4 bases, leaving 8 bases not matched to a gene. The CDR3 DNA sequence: TGTGCCAGCAGTCTGACCCCGGGACTAGCGTACGAGCAGTACTTC. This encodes CASSLTPGLAYEQYF.

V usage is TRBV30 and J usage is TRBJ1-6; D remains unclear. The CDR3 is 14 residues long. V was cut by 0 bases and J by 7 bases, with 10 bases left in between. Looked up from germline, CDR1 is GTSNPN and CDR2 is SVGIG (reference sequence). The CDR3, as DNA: TGTGCCTGGAGTGTGACAAGATCAAATTCACCCCTCCACTTT. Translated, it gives CAWSVTRSNSPLHF.

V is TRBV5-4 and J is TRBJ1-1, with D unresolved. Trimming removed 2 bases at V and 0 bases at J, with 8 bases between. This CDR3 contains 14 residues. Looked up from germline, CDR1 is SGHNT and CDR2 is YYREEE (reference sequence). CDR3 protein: CASSLIDMNTEAFF. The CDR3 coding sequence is TGTGCCAGCAGCTTAATTGACATGAACACTGAAGCTTTCTTT.

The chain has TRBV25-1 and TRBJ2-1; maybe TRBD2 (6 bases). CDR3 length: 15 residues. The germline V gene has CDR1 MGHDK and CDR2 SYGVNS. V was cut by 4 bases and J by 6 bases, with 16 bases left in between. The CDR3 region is CASSGRTTWSNEQFF. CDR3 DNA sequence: TGTGCCAGCAGTGGCAGGACTACATGGTCCAATGAGCAGTTCTTC.

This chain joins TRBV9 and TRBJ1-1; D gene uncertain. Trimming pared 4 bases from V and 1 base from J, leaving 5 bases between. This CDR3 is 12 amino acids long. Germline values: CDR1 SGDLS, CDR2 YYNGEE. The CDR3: CASSRGNTEAFF. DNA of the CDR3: TGTGCCAGCAGCCGGGGGAACACTGAAGCTTTCTTT.

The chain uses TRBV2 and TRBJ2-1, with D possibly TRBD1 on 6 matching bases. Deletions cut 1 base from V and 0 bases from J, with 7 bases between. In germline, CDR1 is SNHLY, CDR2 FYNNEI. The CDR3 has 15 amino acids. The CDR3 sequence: CASSEGGPSYNEQFF. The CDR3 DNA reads TGTGCCAGCAGTGAAGGGGGGCCCTCCTACAATGAGCAGTTCTTC.

This CDR3 reads CASSGQVGYEQYF. In nucleotides, the CDR3 is TGTGCCAGCTCGGGACAGGTTGGTTACGAGCAGTACTTC. The chain combines TRBV7-8 with TRBJ2-7, with 8 bases that match TRBD1. CDR3 length: 13 residues. V gave up 8 bases and J gave up 4 bases; unmatched junction bases: 7. Per the germline V gene, CDR1 is SGHVS and CDR2 is FQNEAQ.

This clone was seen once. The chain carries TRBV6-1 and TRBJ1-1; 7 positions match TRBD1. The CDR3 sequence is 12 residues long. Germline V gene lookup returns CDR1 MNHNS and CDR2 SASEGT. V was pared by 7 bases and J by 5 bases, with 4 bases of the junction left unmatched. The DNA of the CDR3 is TGTGCCAGCACGGAGGGGGCGACTGAAGCTTTCTTT. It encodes CASTEGATEAFF.

This CDR3 reads CASSVLGSYEQYF. In nucleotides, the CDR3 is TGTGCCAGCAGTGTACTAGGCTCCTACGAGCAGTACTTC. The chain is built from TRBV28 and TRBJ2-7; the D gene is possibly TRBD2 (5 bases). Trimming pared 5 bases from V and 0 bases from J, leaving 8 bases between. The CDR3 sequence is 13 residues long. Per germline, CDR1 MDHEN and CDR2 SYDVKM.

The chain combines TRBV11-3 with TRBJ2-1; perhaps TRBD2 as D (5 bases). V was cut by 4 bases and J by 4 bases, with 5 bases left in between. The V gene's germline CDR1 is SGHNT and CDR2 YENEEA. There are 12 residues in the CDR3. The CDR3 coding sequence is TGTGCCAGCAGCTCGGGGTACAATGAGCAGTTCTTC. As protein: CASSSGYNEQFF. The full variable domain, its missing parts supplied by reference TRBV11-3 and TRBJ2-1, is EAGVVQSPRYKIIEKKQPVAFWCNPISGHNTLYWYLQNLGQGPELLIRYENEEAVDDSQLPKDRFSAERLKGVDSTLKIQPAELGDSAVYLCASSSGYNEQFFGPGTRLTVL.

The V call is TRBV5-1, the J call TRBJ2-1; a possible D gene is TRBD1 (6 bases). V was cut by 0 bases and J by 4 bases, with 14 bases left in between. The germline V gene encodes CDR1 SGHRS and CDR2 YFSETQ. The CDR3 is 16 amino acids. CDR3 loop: CASSLGQVGPYNEQFF. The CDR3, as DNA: TGCGCCAGCAGCTTGGGACAGGTGGGGCCTTACAATGAGCAGTTCTTC.

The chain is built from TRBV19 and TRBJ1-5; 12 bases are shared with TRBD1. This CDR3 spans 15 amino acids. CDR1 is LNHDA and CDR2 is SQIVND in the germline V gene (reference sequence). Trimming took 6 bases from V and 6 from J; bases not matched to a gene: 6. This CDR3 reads CASSGTGGFGQPQHF. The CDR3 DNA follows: TGTGCCAGTAGCGGGACAGGGGGCTTTGGTCAGCCCCAGCATTTT.

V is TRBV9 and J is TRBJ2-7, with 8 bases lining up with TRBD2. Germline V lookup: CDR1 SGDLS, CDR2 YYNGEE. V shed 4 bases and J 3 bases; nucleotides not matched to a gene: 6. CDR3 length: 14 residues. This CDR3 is CASSSTGGSYEQYF. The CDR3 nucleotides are TGTGCCAGCAGCTCGACGGGAGGGAGCTACGAGCAGTACTTC.

The CDR3 DNA is TGCAGCGTTGGAACAAGTGCCTTCGACACTGAAGCTTTCTTT. Residues: CSVGTSAFDTEAFF. The chain employs TRBV29-1 and TRBJ1-1; D is ambiguous. Trimming stripped 4 bases from V and 3 bases from J, with 15 bases between. The CDR3 extends over 14 amino acids. Germline V lookup: CDR1 SQVTM, CDR2 ANQGSEA.

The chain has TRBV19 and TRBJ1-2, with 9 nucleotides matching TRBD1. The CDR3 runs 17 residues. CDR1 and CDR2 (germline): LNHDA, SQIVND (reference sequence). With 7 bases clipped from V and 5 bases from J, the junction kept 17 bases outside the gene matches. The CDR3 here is CASTLLASGTGYYGYTF. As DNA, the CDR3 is TGTGCCAGTACTCTATTGGCCTCCGGGACAGGGTATTATGGCTACACCTTC.

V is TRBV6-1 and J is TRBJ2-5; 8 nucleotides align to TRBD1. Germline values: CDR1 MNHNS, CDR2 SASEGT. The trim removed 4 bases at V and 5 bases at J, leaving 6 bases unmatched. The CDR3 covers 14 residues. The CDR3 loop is CASSGQGFLETQYF. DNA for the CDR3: TGTGCCAGCAGTGGACAGGGGTTTTTGGAGACCCAGTACTTC.

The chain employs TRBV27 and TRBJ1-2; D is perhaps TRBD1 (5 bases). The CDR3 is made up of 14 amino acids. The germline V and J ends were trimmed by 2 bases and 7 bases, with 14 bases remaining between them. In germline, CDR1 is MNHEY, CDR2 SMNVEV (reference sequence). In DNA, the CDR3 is TGTGCCAGCAGTTTACAGGGTTTGGGTTCTGGCTACACCTTC. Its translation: CASSLQGLGSGYTF.

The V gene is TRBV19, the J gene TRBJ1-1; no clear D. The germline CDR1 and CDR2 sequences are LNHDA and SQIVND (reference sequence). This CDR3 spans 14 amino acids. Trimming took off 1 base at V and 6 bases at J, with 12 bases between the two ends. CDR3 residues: CASSIAWRRAEAFF. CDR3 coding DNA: TGTGCCAGTAGTATAGCGTGGAGGAGGGCTGAAGCTTTCTTT.